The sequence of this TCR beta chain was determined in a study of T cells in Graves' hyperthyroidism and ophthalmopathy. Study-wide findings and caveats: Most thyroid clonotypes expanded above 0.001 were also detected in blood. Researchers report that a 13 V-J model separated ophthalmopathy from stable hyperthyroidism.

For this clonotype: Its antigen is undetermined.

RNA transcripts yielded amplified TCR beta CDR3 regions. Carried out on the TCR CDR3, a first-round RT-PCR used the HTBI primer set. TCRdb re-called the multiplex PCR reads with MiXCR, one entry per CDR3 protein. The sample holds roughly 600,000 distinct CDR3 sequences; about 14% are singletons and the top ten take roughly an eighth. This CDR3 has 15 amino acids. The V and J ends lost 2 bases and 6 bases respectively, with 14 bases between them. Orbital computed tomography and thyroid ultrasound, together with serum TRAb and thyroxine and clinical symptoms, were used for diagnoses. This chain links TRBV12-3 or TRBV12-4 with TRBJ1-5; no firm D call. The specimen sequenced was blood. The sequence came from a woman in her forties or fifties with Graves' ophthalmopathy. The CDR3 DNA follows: TGTGCCAGCAGTTTATCTATCGGGCTCGGTCAGCCCCAGCATTTT. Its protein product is CASSLSIGLGQPQHF.